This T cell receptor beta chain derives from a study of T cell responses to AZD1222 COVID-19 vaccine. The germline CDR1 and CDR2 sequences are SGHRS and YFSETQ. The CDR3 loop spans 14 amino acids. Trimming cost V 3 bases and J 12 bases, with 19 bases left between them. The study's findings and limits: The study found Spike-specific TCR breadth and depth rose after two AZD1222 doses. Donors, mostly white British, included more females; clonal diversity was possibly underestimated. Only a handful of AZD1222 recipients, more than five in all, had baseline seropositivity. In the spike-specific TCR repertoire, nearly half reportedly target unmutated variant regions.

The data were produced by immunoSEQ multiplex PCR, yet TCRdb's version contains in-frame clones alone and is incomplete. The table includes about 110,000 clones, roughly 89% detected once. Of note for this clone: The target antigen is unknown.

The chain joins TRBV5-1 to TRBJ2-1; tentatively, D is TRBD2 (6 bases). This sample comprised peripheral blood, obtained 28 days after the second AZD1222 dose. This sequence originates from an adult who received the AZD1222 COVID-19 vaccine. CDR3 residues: CASSSGTPMGTQFF. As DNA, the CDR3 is TGCGCCAGCAGCTCCGGGACTCCGATGGGGACGCAGTTCTTC. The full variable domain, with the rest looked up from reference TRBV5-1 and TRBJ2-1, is KAGVTQTPRYLIKTRGQQVTLSCSPISGHRSVSWYQQTPGQGLQFLFEYFSETQRNKGNFPGRFSGRQFSNSRSEMNVSTLELGDSALYLCASSSGTPMGTQFFGPGTRLTVL.